A selection of T cell receptor beta chains follows, all from one sample in a study of stem cell transplantation in POMP-related autoinflammatory disease. Using immunoSEQ multiplex PCR, the repertoire was profiled, and TCRdb retains in-frame clones only, with some absent. Here the sample spans about 2,200 clones, around 90% being singletons. The sequenced sample was Tregs from PBMCs, obtained after stem cell transplantation. The receptors here all came from a human patient with POMP-related autoinflammation and immune dysregulation (PRAID). Some of these T cells may belong to the graft donor. CDR3s include the opening cysteine and the closing phenylalanine or tryptophan. The order of the fields is D gene, V gene, J gene, clone size, CDR3 DNA, CDR3 protein. D genes are given only for firm matches. A row's size may be missing; if present it is once, few, many or a size class.

>-|TRBV5-6|TRBJ1-2|-
TGTGCCAGCAGCTTGGCCGTCAGGGGAAAAGGCTACACCTTC
CASSLAVRGKGYTF
>TRBD2|TRBV7-3|TRBJ2-5|once
TGTGCCAGCAGCTCAAGGGGTCCAGCGGGGCTCCAAGAGACCCAGTACTTC
CASSSRGPAGLQETQYF
>-|TRBV5-1|TRBJ2-3|-
TGCGCCAGCAGCTTGGGGTGGGTGACTCAGCCCACAGATACGCAGTATTTT
CASSLGWVTQPTDTQYF
>-|TRBV24-1|TRBJ2-3|-
TGTGCCACCAGTAGGGCAATCACAGATACGCAGTATTTT
CATSRAITDTQYF
>TRBD1|TRBV6-1|TRBJ1-1|-
TGTGCCAGCAGTGAAAGTCTCGGGACAGGGGGTTATGGCACTGAAGCTTTCTTT
CASSESLGTGGYGTEAFF
>-|TRBV7-2|TRBJ1-1|-
TGTGCCAGCAGCTTAACAGGGCTCACTGAAGCTTTCTTT
CASSLTGLTEAFF
>-|TRBV10-2|TRBJ2-2|once
TGCGCCAGCATGTCGGATGACACCGGGGAGCTGTTTTTT
CASMSDDTGELFF
>TRBD2|TRBV5-1|TRBJ2-2|once
TGCGCCAGCAGCTTGGTTATAGCGGGGGCGAACACCGGGGAGCTGTTTTTT
CASSLVIAGANTGELFF
>-|TRBV25-1|TRBJ2-1|-
TGTGCCAGCGGAGTTTACAATGAGCAGTTCTTC
CASGVYNEQFF
>-|TRBV28|TRBJ1-2|-
TGTGCCAGCAGCATGACAGTTAACTATGGCTACACCTTC
CASSMTVNYGYTF
>-|TRBV11-1|TRBJ2-5|-
TGTGCCAGCAGCCAGACTCGGGAGACCCAGTACTTC
CASSQTRETQYF
>TRBD1|TRBV18|TRBJ2-5|-
TGTGCCAGCTCACCCCAGGGACAGGGGGGCATACAAGAGACCCAGTACTTC
CASSPQGQGGIQETQYF
>TRBD1|TRBV19|TRBJ1-6|-
TGTGCCAGTAGTATTCAGGGGGCGGATAATTCACCCCTCCACTTT
CASSIQGADNSPLHF
>-|TRBV6-5|TRBJ2-1|-
TGTGCCAGCCGGGATTATGAGCAGTTCTTC
CASRDYEQFF
>-|TRBV19|TRBJ2-1|-
TGTGCCAGTAGCACACGGGGGATCCCCGGTGAGCAGTTCTTC
CASSTRGIPGEQFF
>-|TRBV5-1|TRBJ2-2|few
TGCGCCAGCAGCTTGACCCCTCAGGGCACCGGGGAGCTGTTTTTT
CASSLTPQGTGELFF
>-|TRBV28|TRBJ2-3|-
TGTGCCAGCAGTTTGGAGGGCTCCACGCAGTATTTT
CASSLEGSTQYF
>-|TRBV3-1/TRBV3-2|TRBJ2-6|-
TGCTATTCTTGGTTGACACGGACTGGGGCCAACGTCCTGACTTTC
CYSWLTRTGANVLTF
>-|TRBV21-1|TRBJ2-2|-
TGTGCCAGCAGCACTAGACAGGGGTTCGCCCCCGGGGAGCTGTTTTTT
CASSTRQGFAPGELFF
>-|TRBV28|TRBJ1-5|-
TGTGCCAGCGTTATGGCTTCGAGGACCCAGCCCCAGCATTTT
CASVMASRTQPQHF
>-|TRBV24-1|TRBJ2-3|-
TGTGCCACCAGTGATATAGAGGCAGGGAGCACAGATACGCAGTATTTT
CATSDIEAGSTDTQYF
>-|TRBV10-2|TRBJ1-2|-
TGCGCCAGCAGGGACAGTCTGAGTGGCTACACCTTC
CASRDSLSGYTF
>-|TRBV7-8|TRBJ2-5|few
TGTGCCAGCAGCCTCCGGGTCGGGGAGACCCAGTACTTC
CASSLRVGETQYF
>TRBD1|TRBV24-1|TRBJ1-2|few
TGTGCCACCAGTGATCCACCGGGACAGGGGGCATGGGGCTACACCTTC
CATSDPPGQGAWGYTF
>TRBD1|TRBV6-1|TRBJ2-1|-
TGTGCCAGCAGTGAATCGGGACAGGGGTACAATGAGCAGTTCTTC
CASSESGQGYNEQFF
>TRBD2|TRBV5-1|TRBJ2-2|-
TGCGCCAGCAAGTTAGCGGGAGGAATCGGGGAGCTGTTTTTT
CASKLAGGIGELFF
>-|TRBV6-5|TRBJ2-3|-
TGTGCCAGCAAACCCGTGAGGGCTGGAGATACGCAGTATTTT
CASKPVRAGDTQYF
>TRBD2|TRBV19|TRBJ2-5|-
TGTGCCAGTAGTATAGCTAGCGGGGAACAAGAGACCCAGTACTTC
CASSIASGEQETQYF
>-|TRBV12-3/TRBV12-4|TRBJ2-7|-
TGTGCCAGCAGTTTGAGCCCCCTCTACGAGCAGTACTTC
CASSLSPLYEQYF
>TRBD2|TRBV24-1|TRBJ2-1|-
TGTGCCACCTCTCGCGGGAGTGTAAATGAGCAGTTCTTC
CATSRGSVNEQFF
>-|TRBV7-9|TRBJ2-3|-
TGTGCCAGCAGCTTAGCTGTACTTCAGGGATCCGGCACAGATACGCAGTATTTT
CASSLAVLQGSGTDTQYF
>-|TRBV11-2|TRBJ2-3|-
TGTGCCAGCAGCGTACGACTCTCAACTAGCACAGATACGCAGTATTTT
CASSVRLSTSTDTQYF
>-|TRBV7-2|TRBJ2-5|-
TGTGCCAGCAGTCTCGGGAGCCAAGAGACCCAGTACTTC
CASSLGSQETQYF
>-|TRBV5-1|TRBJ2-2|-
TGCGCCAGCAGCTTCCCCGGCGGTACCGGGGAGCTGTTTTTT
CASSFPGGTGELFF
>-|TRBV7-9|TRBJ2-3|-
TGTGCCAGCAGCTTAGCGCGGAATACGCAGTATTTT
CASSLARNTQYF
>-|TRBV15|TRBJ1-5|once
TGTGCCACCAGCAGGGCCGGAGGCGGCGCAGGCAATCAGCCCCAGCATTTT
CATSRAGGGAGNQPQHF
>-|TRBV28|TRBJ2-1|-
TGTGCCAGCATTCCTCGAAGTCTCTCCTACAATGAGCAGTTCTTC
CASIPRSLSYNEQFF
>-|TRBV19|TRBJ2-2|-
TGTGCCAGTAAGAACAGGGTAAACACCGGGGAGCTGTTTTTT
CASKNRVNTGELFF
>-|TRBV28|TRBJ1-6|few
TGTGCCAGCAGGGACACGGCCAGTTCACCCCTCCACTTT
CASRDTASSPLHF
>TRBD1|TRBV6-6|TRBJ2-7|-
TGTGCCAGCAGTTACGACAGGGGGTTTACCTACGAGCAGTACTTC
CASSYDRGFTYEQYF
>-|TRBV5-4|TRBJ1-4|-
TGTGCCAGCAGCTTGAATGGCCGACAAGAAAAACTGTTTTTT
CASSLNGRQEKLFF
>TRBD1|TRBV6-1|TRBJ2-1|-
TGTGCCAGCAGTGAACCGGGACAGGGGGCGAAGAATGAGCAGTTCTTC
CASSEPGQGAKNEQFF
>-|TRBV5-1|TRBJ1-1|-
TGCGCCAGCAGCTTGTCTCCCCCGAACACTGAAGCTTTCTTT
CASSLSPPNTEAFF
>-|TRBV29-1|TRBJ2-5|-
TGCAGCGGCGACCTTGATCCGAGGGGATCGGGAGTCCGTGAGACCCAGTACTTC
CSGDLDPRGSGVRETQYF
>-|TRBV30|TRBJ2-1|-
TGTGCCTGGAGGTGGCCGACTGAGAACAATGAGCAGTTCTTC
CAWRWPTENNEQFF
>-|TRBV4-1|TRBJ1-5|-
TGCGCCAGCAGCCAAGGGCAGGGGTTGGTTCAGCCCCAGCATTTT
CASSQGQGLVQPQHF
>TRBD2|TRBV5-1|TRBJ2-7|few
TGCGCCAGCAGCTTGGCCGAGGGACTAGCTTACGAGCAGTACTTC
CASSLAEGLAYEQYF
>-|TRBV5-1|TRBJ2-1|-
TGCGCCAGCAGCTTAGGTTCCTATCTTTACAATGAGCAGTTCTTC
CASSLGSYLYNEQFF
>-|TRBV19|TRBJ2-6|-
TGTGCCAGTAGTATAGATCCAATACGGAAGGTCTCTGGGGCCAACGTCCTGACTTTC
CASSIDPIRKVSGANVLTF
>TRBD1|TRBV27|TRBJ1-2|-
TGTGCCAGCAGTACAAACCGCGGGACAGCCGGTGGCTACACCTTC
CASSTNRGTAGGYTF
>-|TRBV30|TRBJ1-6|-
TGTGCCTGGAGTGCTCGTGGGGCAGGTCGTAATTCACCCCTCCACTTT
CAWSARGAGRNSPLHF
>-|TRBV30|TRBJ1-5|-
TGTGCCTGGAGTGTTGAGGGTTCCAATCAGCCCCAGCATTTT
CAWSVEGSNQPQHF
>TRBD1|TRBV19|TRBJ2-3|once
TGTGCCAGTAGTAGATATACTAGGGGGCGGACAGATACGCAGTATTTT
CASSRYTRGRTDTQYF
>-|TRBV5-6|TRBJ1-1|-
TGTGCCAGCAGCTGGACAGTCATGAACACTGAAGCTTTCTTT
CASSWTVMNTEAFF
>-|TRBV30|TRBJ2-3|-
TGTGCCTGGAGCGAAACCCCTAGAGCGGGAGATACGCAGTATTTT
CAWSETPRAGDTQYF